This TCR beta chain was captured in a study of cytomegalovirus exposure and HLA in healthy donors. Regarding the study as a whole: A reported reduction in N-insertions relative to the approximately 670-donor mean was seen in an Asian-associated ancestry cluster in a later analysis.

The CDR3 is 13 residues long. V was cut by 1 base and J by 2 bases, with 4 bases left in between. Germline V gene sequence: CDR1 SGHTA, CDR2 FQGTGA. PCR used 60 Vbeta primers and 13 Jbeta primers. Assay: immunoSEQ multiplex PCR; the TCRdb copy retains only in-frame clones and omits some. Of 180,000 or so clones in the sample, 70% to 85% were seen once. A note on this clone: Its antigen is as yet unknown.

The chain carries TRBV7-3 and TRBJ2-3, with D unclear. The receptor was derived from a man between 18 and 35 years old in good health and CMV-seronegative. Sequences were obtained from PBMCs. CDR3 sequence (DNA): TGTGCCAGCAGCTTAATGGCCACAGATACGCAGTATTTT. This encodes CASSLMATDTQYF.